A single TCR beta chain is shown here with its context. The antigen is undetermined. The V segment lost 0 bases and the J segment 6 bases; nucleotides outside the gene matches: 6. Germline assignment: CDR1 SGHRS and CDR2 YFSETQ. The CDR3 has 15 residues. Vbeta (60) and Jbeta (13) primers were used in the PCR. Produced via immunoSEQ multiplex PCR; TCRdb's table is partial and in-frame only. Found here are 150,000 to 200,000 clones, around 75% of them singletons; the top ten hold about 1.6%. The data derive from a study of cytomegalovirus exposure and HLA in healthy donors. Findings and limits, study-wide: In a later analysis, TCR association rates varied by HLA locus: DRB1 most, HLA-C fewest.

The TCR originated in a woman between 45 and 65 years old in good health and CMV-seronegative. V gene TRBV5-1 combines with J gene TRBJ2-1; 7 bases match TRBD1. The specimen sequenced was PBMCs. The CDR3 sequence is CASSLGTGIANEQFF. In DNA form, the CDR3 reads TGCGCCAGCAGCTTGGGGACAGGAATTGCCAATGAGCAGTTCTTC.